These 23 T cell receptor beta chains originate from one sample sequenced in a study of CD8 T cells in Susac syndrome. Random hexamers primed reverse transcription of 0.5 to 1 ug RNA. TCRdb passed the immunoSEQ multiplex PCR reads through MiXCR, listing each CDR3 protein once. The data hold under 200,000 distinct CDR3 sequences, with 85% to 95% observed a single time. Sequenced material: CD8+ T cells from PBMCs. Every receptor here comes from a human donor with multiple sclerosis.

The chain employs TRBV2 and TRBJ2-1; D is unclear. CDR1 is SNHLY, CDR2 FYNNEI, per germline. The V end lost 4 bases, the J end lost 7 bases, and 5 bases lay between the germline ends. The CDR3 totals 11 residues. Here the CDR3 reads CASSAPNEQFF. The CDR3 region has the DNA TGTGCCAGCAGTGCCCCAAATGAGCAGTTCTTC.

This chain uses TRBV20-1 with TRBJ1-1; D remains unclear. V lost 0 bases and J 5 bases, leaving 4 bases between the germline ends. CDR1 and CDR2 from the germline V gene are DFQATT and SNEGSKA (reference sequence). CDR3 length: 11 amino acids. CDR3 in amino acids: CSARDGTEAFF. For the CDR3, the DNA is TGCAGTGCTAGAGATGGGACTGAAGCTTTCTTT.

This rearrangement joins TRBV19 to TRBJ2-7; 8 bases line up with TRBD2. Germline CDR1 and CDR2: LNHDA and SQIVND (reference sequence). V lost 3 bases, J lost 4 bases, and 8 bases stayed unmatched. The CDR3 contains 15 residues. The CDR3 loop reads CASSMGLVFSYEQYF. The DNA of the CDR3 is TGTGCCAGTAGTATGGGACTAGTCTTCTCTTACGAGCAGTACTTC.

This clonotype was counted once. The chain joins TRBV2 to TRBJ2-5; D is unclear. Germline loops: CDR1 SNHLY, CDR2 FYNNEI. Trimming shortened V by 7 bases and J by 4 bases, and 7 bases separated the two germline ends. The CDR3 is made up of 11 amino acids. CDR3: CASIYGETQYF. Here the CDR3 DNA reads TGTGCCAGCATTTACGGAGAGACCCAGTACTTC.

CDR3 bases: TGTGCCAGCAGCTCCAGCAACGGCTATGGCTACACCTTC. Its translation: CASSSSNGYGYTF. The chain links TRBV9 to TRBJ1-2; D is unresolved. In germline, CDR1 is SGDLS, CDR2 YYNGEE. Trimming stripped 4 bases from V and 4 bases from J, with 11 bases between. CDR3 length: 13 residues.

The rearrangement joins TRBV13 to TRBJ2-5, with no clear D. This CDR3 spans 13 amino acids. Trimming took off 1 base at V and 3 bases at J, with 6 bases between the two ends. Looked up from germline, CDR1 is PRHDT and CDR2 is FYEKMQ (reference sequence). CDR3: CASSLATEETQYF. Written as DNA, the CDR3 is TGTGCCAGCAGCTTAGCGACGGAAGAGACCCAGTACTTC.

The gene calls are TRBV12-5 and TRBJ2-1; D is unclear. V lost 5 bases to trimming and J lost 3 bases, with 17 bases between them. CDR3 length: 16 residues. Germline CDR1 is LGHNT and CDR2 is FRNRAP. The CDR3 protein is CASGTTTWGIYNEQFF. As DNA, the CDR3 is TGTGCTAGTGGTACAACGACATGGGGAATCTACAATGAGCAGTTCTTC.

V usage is TRBV20-1 and J usage is TRBJ2-2, with D possibly matching TRBD2 (5 bases). CDR3 length: 14 residues. V shed 4 bases and J shed 0 bases, with 9 bases lying between them. Germline values: CDR1 DFQATT, CDR2 SNEGSKA (reference sequence). As DNA, the CDR3 is TGCAGTGCTACGCGGGTTACGAACACCGGGGAGCTGTTTTTT. Residues: CSATRVTNTGELFF.

The V call is TRBV27, the J call TRBJ1-5, with D perhaps TRBD1 (6 bases). Trimming cost V 5 bases and J 4 bases, with 12 bases left between them. The CDR3 runs to 14 residues. Germline CDR1 and CDR2: MNHEY and SMNVEV (reference sequence). CDR3 loop: CASSPRGRNQPQHF. CDR3 sequence (DNA): TGTGCCAGCAGTCCACGGGGGCGGAATCAGCCCCAGCATTTT.

This sequence joins TRBV7-4 and TRBJ2-5; possibly TRBD1 for D (5 bases). Germline loops: CDR1 SGHVT, CDR2 SQSDAQ. The CDR3 is 13 residues long. Deletions cut 6 bases from V and 3 bases from J, with 11 bases between. Here the CDR3 reads CASRAGHEETQYF. In DNA form, the CDR3 reads TGTGCCAGCAGAGCCGGACACGAAGAGACCCAGTACTTC.

The chain employs TRBV20-1 and TRBJ2-7; D not certain. Germline loops: CDR1 DFQATT, CDR2 SNEGSKA (reference sequence). CDR3 length: 13 amino acids. Trimming pared 0 bases from V and 3 bases from J, leaving 9 bases between. The CDR3 loop reads CSARDDGIYEQYF. CDR3 coding DNA: TGCAGTGCTAGAGATGACGGAATCTACGAGCAGTACTTC.

The V call is TRBV28, the J call TRBJ2-6, with D uncertain. CDR1 and CDR2 (germline): MDHEN, SYDVKM. The CDR3 sequence is 17 residues long. The germline V and J ends were trimmed by 2 bases and 2 bases, with 13 bases remaining between them. DNA of the CDR3: TGTGCCAGCAGTTTAGGCCAGGACCTGCCTGGGGCCAACGTCCTGACTTTC. Its protein product is CASSLGQDLPGANVLTF.

This clonotype has a single count. The chain joins TRBV30 to TRBJ2-5; possibly TRBD2 for D (6 bases). V lost 6 bases, J lost 5 bases, and 16 bases lay in between. The CDR3 is 13 residues long. Germline V gene lookup returns CDR1 GTSNPN and CDR2 SVGIG (reference sequence). CDR3 coding DNA: TGTGCCTGTTACGAGGCGGGGATCGAGACCCAGTACTTC. Protein: CACYEAGIETQYF.

This sequence joins TRBV7-9 and TRBJ2-7, with 8 bases lining up with TRBD1. The CDR3 is 14 amino acids. Germline V CDR1 and CDR2: SEHNR, FQNEAQ (reference sequence). With 6 bases clipped from V and 2 bases from J, the junction kept 6 bases outside the gene matches. The CDR3 protein is CASSQGQATYEQYF. The CDR3 DNA sequence: TGTGCCAGCAGTCAGGGACAGGCTACCTACGAGCAGTACTTC.

The chain has TRBV7-9 and TRBJ2-3; D gene uncertain. V lost 5 bases and J lost 0, with 15 bases in between. The CDR3 length is 16 residues. In germline, CDR1 is SEHNR, CDR2 FQNEAQ (reference sequence). The DNA for the CDR3 is TGTGCCAGCAGCGCCCAACAAGAACCTAGCACAGATACGCAGTATTTT. Its protein is CASSAQQEPSTDTQYF.

Here the CDR3 reads CSAPWLDTQYF. CDR3 DNA: TGCAGTGCTCCCTGGTTGGATACGCAGTATTTT. The chain is built from TRBV20-1 and TRBJ2-3; D not resolved. This CDR3 has 11 amino acids. V lost 5 bases and J 6 bases, leaving 9 bases between the germline ends. Germline V CDR1 and CDR2: DFQATT, SNEGSKA (reference sequence).

J is TRBJ1-1 and V is TRBV30, with a weak D call TRBD1 (5 bases). Germline CDR1 is GTSNPN and CDR2 is SVGIG (reference sequence). Trimming removed 5 bases at V and 1 base at J, with 8 bases between. The CDR3 spans 12 residues. The CDR3 region is CAWGGTNTEAFF. The CDR3, as DNA: TGTGCCTGGGGAGGGACGAACACTGAAGCTTTCTTT.

V and J are TRBV29-1 and TRBJ1-1; D is unclear. V was clipped by 7 bases and J by 2 bases, with 17 bases between them. The CDR3 spans 14 residues. From germline, CDR1 is SQVTM and CDR2 ANQGSEA. CDR3 loop: CSAPDPMGNTEAFF. CDR3 sequence (DNA): TGCAGCGCCCCGGATCCCATGGGAAACACTGAAGCTTTCTTT.

In its sample, this clonotype was seen once. V usage is TRBV7-9 and J usage is TRBJ2-6; the D is unclear. The CDR3 is 12 amino acids. Trimming left V 8 bases short and J 2 bases short, with 4 bases between. Per germline, CDR1 SEHNR and CDR2 FQNEAQ (reference sequence). The CDR3 bases are TGTGCCAGCCAGCCTGGGGCCAACGTCCTGACTTTC. Translating gives CASQPGANVLTF.

The chain uses TRBV20-1 and TRBJ2-7; possibly TRBD2 for D (5 bases). The CDR3 sequence is 14 residues long. Germline V CDR1 and CDR2: DFQATT, SNEGSKA (reference sequence). Trimming removed 3 bases at V and 2 bases at J, with 14 bases between. DNA for the CDR3: TGCAGTGCTAGGGCGGGCATGGGAGCCTACGAGCAGTACTTC. Translation gives CSARAGMGAYEQYF.

The chain combines TRBV6-1 with TRBJ1-2; D gene ambiguous. The V gene lost 6 bases and the J gene lost 4 bases, with 27 bases spanning the gap. Germline V lookup: CDR1 MNHNS, CDR2 SASEGT. The CDR3 extends over 18 amino acids. CDR3 protein: CASSHTLGPDSPIYGYTF. The CDR3 coding sequence is TGTGCCAGCAGCCATACTCTCGGCCCAGATTCCCCAATCTATGGCTACACCTTC.

The J gene is TRBJ2-7, the V gene TRBV7-3; 7 nucleotides align to TRBD1. Per germline, CDR1 SGHTA and CDR2 FQGTGA. The CDR3 runs to 12 residues. V trimming: 6 bases; J trimming: 5 bases; junction bases outside the gene matches: 4. CDR3 loop: CASRDRNHEQYF. The DNA for the CDR3 is TGTGCCAGCAGGGACAGGAATCACGAGCAGTACTTC.

This chain uses TRBV5-4 with TRBJ2-1; TRBD1 might be the D (5 bases). Trimming shortened V by 3 bases and J by 7 bases, and 11 bases separated the two germline ends. There are 13 residues in the CDR3. Germline V gene lookup returns CDR1 SGHNT and CDR2 YYREEE (reference sequence). The CDR3 sequence: CASSWTRTNEQFF. The CDR3 DNA reads TGTGCCAGCAGCTGGACAAGGACGAATGAGCAGTTCTTC.